A selection of T cell receptor beta chains follows, all from one sample in a study of regulatory T cells in long-lasting Graves disease. TCRdb itself ran the multiplex PCR reads through MiXCR, one entry per CDR3 protein. The data show 350,000 to 550,000 distinct CDR3 sequences, under 15% seen once. This sample was shared with a second study, whose subject was T cells in Graves' hyperthyroidism and ophthalmopathy.

The specimen was peripheral blood mononuclear cells (PBMCs), collected at new diagnosis, from a patient treated with antithyroid drugs. The receptors shown here come from a woman in her 30s with Graves disease. The CDR3 runs from the conserved cysteine through the conserved F or W. A D gene is named only where the DNA matches it firmly. Clone size is shown for a subset of rows, as once, few, many or a class of expanded clone.

abundance	v_gene	d_gene	j_gene	CDR3aa	CDR3nt
.	TRBV27	TRBD1	TRBJ2-7	CASNPQTGPYEQYF	TGTGCCAGCAACCCCCAGACAGGGCCCTACGAGCAGTACTTC
.	TRBV20-1	TRBD1	TRBJ1-2	CSARGWGTGGFYGYTF	TGCAGTGCTAGAGGGTGGGGGACAGGGGGGTTCTATGGCTACACCTTC
many	TRBV6-2/TRBV6-3	TRBD2	TRBJ2-1	CASSYMTSGRGSYNEQFF	TGTGCCAGCAGTTATATGACTAGCGGGAGAGGTTCCTACAATGAGCAGTTCTTC
many	TRBV7-2	.	TRBJ2-3	CASSFSMGEDTQYF	TGTGCCAGCAGCTTTAGTATGGGGGAGGATACGCAGTATTTT
few	TRBV5-1	TRBD1	TRBJ2-1	CASSPQGAAPTEQFF	TGCGCCAGCAGCCCCCAGGGGGCCGCCCCCACTGAGCAGTTCTTC
many	TRBV6-1	TRBD2	TRBJ2-5	CASSRLAGDQETQYF	TGTGCCAGCAGTCGACTAGCGGGGGACCAAGAGACCCAGTACTTC
few	TRBV5-1	TRBD1	TRBJ2-7	CASSSGTGDWFLYF	TGCGCCAGCAGCTCCGGGACAGGAGACTGGTTCCTCTACTTC
few	TRBV6-1	.	TRBJ1-5	CASKIQGRDQPQHF	TGTGCCAGCAAAATACAGGGAAGGGATCAGCCCCAGCATTTT
many	TRBV6-1	.	TRBJ2-7	CASSEGPGPAYEQYF	TGTGCCAGCAGTGAAGGGCCGGGACCAGCCTACGAGCAGTACTTC
.	TRBV10-3	.	TRBJ2-5	CAISEDQTYAAQYF	TGTGCCATCAGTGAAGACCAGACATACGCGGCCCAGTACTTC
many	TRBV18	.	TRBJ2-1	CASSPNSGDYEQFF	TGTGCCAGCTCACCAAATAGCGGTGACTATGAGCAGTTCTTC
many	TRBV5-5	TRBD1	TRBJ2-1	CASSGDRGHVEQFF	TGTGCCAGCAGCGGCGACAGGGGGCACGTTGAGCAGTTCTTC
few	TRBV7-3	.	TRBJ2-2	CAGAGGGGGELFF	TGTGCCGGAGCTGGGGGAGGAGGCGGGGAGCTGTTTTTT
few	TRBV20-1	.	TRBJ1-6	CSVKGGQNNSPLHF	TGCAGTGTCAAGGGGGGGCAGAATAATTCACCCCTCCACTTT